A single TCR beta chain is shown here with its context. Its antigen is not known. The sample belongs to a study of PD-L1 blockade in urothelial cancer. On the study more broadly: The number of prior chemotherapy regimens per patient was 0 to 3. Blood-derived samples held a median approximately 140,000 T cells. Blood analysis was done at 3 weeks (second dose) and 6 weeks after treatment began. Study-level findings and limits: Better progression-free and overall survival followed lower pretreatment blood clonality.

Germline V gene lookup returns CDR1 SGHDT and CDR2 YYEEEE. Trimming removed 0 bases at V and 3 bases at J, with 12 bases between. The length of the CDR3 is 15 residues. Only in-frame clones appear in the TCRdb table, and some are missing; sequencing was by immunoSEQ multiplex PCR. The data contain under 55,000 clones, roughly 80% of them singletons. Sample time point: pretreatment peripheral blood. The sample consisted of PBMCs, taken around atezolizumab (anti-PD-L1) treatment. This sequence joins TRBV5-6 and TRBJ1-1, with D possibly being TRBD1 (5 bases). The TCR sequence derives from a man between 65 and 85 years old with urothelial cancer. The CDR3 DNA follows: TGTGCCAGCAGCTTGGGGATGGGGGAGGACACTGAAGCTTTCTTT. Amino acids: CASSLGMGEDTEAFF.